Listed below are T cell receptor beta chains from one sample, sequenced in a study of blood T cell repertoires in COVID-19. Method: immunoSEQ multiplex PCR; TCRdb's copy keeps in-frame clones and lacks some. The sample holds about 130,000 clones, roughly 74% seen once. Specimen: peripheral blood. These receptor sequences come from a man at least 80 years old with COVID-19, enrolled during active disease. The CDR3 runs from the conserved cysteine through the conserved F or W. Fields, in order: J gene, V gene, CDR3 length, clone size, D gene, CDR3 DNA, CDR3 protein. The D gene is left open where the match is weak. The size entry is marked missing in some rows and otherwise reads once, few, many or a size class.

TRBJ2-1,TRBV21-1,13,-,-,TGTGCCAGCAGCAAAGAGGAGGACAATGAGCAGTTCTTC,CASSKEEDNEQFF
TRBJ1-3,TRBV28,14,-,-,TGTGCCATCACTGCCGGGAACTCTGGAAACACCATATATTTT,CAITAGNSGNTIYF
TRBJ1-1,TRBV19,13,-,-,TGTGCCAGTTCCGAGGCCTTGAACACTGAAGCTTTCTTT,CASSEALNTEAFF
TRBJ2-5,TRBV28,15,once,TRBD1,TGTGCCAGCAGTACAGGGGCAGAAGGCCAAGAGACCCAGTACTTC,CASSTGAEGQETQYF
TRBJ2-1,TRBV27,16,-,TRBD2,TGTGCCAGCAGTTCATCTAGCGGGGATTCCTACAATGAGCAGTTCTTC,CASSSSSGDSYNEQFF
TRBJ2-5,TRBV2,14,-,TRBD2,TGTGCCAGCAGGGGGACTAGCGGGAGTGGGACCCAGTACTTC,CASRGTSGSGTQYF
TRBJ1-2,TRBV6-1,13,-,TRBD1,TGTGCCAGCAGTGAAGGACAGGGAAGCGGCTACACCTTC,CASSEGQGSGYTF
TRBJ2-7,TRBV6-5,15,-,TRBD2,TGTGCCAGCAGTTCCGGGACTAGCGGGAGCGATGAGCAGTACTTC,CASSSGTSGSDEQYF
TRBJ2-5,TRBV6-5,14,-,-,TGTGCCAGCAGTTACTCGGGCAGGGAAGAGACCCAGTACTTC,CASSYSGREETQYF
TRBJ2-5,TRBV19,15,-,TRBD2,TGTGCCAGTAGTATGTCGGGCGGGAGTGGGGAGACCCAGTACTTC,CASSMSGGSGETQYF
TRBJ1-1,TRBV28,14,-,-,TGTGCCAGCAGTTTTTATCAGGAGAACACTGAAGCTTTCTTT,CASSFYQENTEAFF